The present TCR beta chain was sequenced within a study of response to subunit inactivated influenza vaccine. Study outcomes and limitations: Researchers suggested that each seasonal influenza vaccination recruits few new T cells.

TCRdb used MiXCR to reprocess the RT-PCR reads, holding one entry per CDR3 protein. The repertoire holds hundreds of thousands of distinct CDR3 sequences, with roughly 8.2% as singletons. The CDR3 covers 16 residues. Unmatched junction bases numbered 6, after V lost 6 bases and J lost 0 bases. Germline loops: CDR1 MNHEY, CDR2 SVGEGT. To note about this clonotype: Its specificity is not known.

The V call is TRBV6-2 or TRBV6-3, the J call TRBJ1-5; TRBD1 aligns across 9 bases. This TCR was sampled from a man aged 50-75 years who received an inactivated influenza vaccine. This specimen was PBMCs from blood, taken about 23 months after vaccination. Here the CDR3 reads CASSRWTGDSNQPQHF. In nucleotides, the CDR3 is TGTGCCAGCAGCCGGTGGACAGGGGATAGCAATCAGCCCCAGCATTTT.